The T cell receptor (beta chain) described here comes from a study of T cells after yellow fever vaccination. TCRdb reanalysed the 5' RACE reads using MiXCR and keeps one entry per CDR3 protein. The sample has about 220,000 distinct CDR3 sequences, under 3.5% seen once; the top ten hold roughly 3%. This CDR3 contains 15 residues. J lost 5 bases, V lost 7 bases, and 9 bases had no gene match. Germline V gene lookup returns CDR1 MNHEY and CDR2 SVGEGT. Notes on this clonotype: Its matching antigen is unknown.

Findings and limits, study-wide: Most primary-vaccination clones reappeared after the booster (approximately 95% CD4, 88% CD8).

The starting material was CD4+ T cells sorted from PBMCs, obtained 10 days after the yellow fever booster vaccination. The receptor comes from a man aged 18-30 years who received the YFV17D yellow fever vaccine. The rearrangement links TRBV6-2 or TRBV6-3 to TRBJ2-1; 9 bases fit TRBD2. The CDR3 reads CASISGTSSHNEQFF. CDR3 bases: TGTGCCAGCATCTCCGGGACTAGCAGCCACAATGAGCAGTTCTTC.